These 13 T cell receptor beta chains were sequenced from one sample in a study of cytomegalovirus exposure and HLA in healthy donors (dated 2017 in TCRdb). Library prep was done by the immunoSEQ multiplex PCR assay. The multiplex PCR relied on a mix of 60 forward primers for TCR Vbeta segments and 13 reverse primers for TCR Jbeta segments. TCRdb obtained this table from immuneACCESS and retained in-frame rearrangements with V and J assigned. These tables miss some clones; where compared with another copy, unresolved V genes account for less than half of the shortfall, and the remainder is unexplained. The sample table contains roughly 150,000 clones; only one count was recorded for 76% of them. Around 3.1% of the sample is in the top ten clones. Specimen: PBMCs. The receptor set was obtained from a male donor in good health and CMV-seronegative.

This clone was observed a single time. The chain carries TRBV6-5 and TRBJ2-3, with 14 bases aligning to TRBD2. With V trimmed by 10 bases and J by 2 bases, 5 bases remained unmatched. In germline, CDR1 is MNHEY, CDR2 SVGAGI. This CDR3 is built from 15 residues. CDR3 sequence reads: CATGLAGDPTDTQYF. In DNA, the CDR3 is TGTGCCACGGGACTAGCGGGAGATCCCACAGATACGCAGTATTTT.

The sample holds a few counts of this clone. CDR3 loop: CASSPGLAGGYTQEQYF. The CDR3, as DNA: TGTGCCAGCAGCCCCGGACTAGCGGGGGGCTACACCCAGGAGCAGTACTTC. This rearrangement joins TRBV9 to TRBJ2-7, with 14 bases lining up with TRBD2. V lost 4 bases, J lost 7 bases, and 13 bases stayed unmatched. Per germline, CDR1 SGDLS and CDR2 YYNGEE. The CDR3 has 17 amino acids.

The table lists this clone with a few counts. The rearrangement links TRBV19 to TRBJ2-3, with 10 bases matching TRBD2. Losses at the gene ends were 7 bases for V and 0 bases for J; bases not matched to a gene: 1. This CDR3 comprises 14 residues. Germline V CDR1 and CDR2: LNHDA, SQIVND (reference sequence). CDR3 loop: CASTGLASTDTQYF. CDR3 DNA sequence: TGTGCCAGTACGGGACTAGCGAGCACAGATACGCAGTATTTT.

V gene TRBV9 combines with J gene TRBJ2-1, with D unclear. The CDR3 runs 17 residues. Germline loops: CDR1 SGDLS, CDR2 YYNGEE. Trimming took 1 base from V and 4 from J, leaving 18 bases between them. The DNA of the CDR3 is TGTGCCAGCAGCGTATCAGGCCTATCCCCCGTTTACAATGAGCAGTTCTTC. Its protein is CASSVSGLSPVYNEQFF.

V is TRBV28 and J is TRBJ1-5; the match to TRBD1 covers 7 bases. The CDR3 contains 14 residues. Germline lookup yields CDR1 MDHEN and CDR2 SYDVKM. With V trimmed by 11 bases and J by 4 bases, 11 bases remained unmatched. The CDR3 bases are TGTGCCGGTCAAACTGGGACAGTGAATCAGCCCCAGCATTTT. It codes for CAGQTGTVNQPQHF.

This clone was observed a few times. CDR3 region: CASSLPFLRGDEQFF. CDR3 in DNA: TGTGCCAGCAGTCTCCCCTTCCTCAGGGGAGATGAGCAGTTCTTC. The genes are TRBV6-5 and TRBJ2-1, with D perhaps matching TRBD1 (6 bases). This CDR3 spans 15 amino acids. The V and J ends lost 5 bases and 8 bases respectively, with 19 bases between them. Germline loops: CDR1 MNHEY, CDR2 SVGAGI.

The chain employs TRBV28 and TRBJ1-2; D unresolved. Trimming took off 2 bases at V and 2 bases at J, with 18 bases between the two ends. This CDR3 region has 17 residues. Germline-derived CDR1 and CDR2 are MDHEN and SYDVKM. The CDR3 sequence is CASSLPPGLPANYGYTF. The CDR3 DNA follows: TGTGCCAGCAGTTTACCGCCCGGACTTCCCGCGAACTATGGCTACACCTTC.

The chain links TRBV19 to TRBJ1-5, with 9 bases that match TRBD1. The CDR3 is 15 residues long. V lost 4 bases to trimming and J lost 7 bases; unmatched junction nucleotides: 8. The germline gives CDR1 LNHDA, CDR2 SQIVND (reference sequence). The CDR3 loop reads CASSTWTGVRQPQHF. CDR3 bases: TGTGCCAGTAGTACTTGGACAGGGGTTAGACAGCCCCAGCATTTT.

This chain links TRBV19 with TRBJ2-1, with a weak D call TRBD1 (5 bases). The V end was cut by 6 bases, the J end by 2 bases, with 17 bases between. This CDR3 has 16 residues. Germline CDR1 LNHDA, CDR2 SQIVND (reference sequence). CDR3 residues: CASRGWAGKTYNEQFF. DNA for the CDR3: TGTGCCAGTAGGGGGTGGGCAGGGAAAACCTACAATGAGCAGTTCTTC.

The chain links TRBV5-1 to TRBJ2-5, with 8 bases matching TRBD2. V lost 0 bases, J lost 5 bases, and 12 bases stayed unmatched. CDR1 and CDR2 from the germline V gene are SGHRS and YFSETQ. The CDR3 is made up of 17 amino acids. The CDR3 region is CASSLAPGGQERETQYF. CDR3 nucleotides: TGCGCCAGCAGCTTGGCCCCGGGGGGGCAGGAACGGGAGACCCAGTACTTC.

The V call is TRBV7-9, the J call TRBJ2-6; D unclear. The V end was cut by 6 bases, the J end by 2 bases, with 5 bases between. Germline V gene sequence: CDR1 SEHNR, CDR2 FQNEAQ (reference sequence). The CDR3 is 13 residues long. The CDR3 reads CASSIPGANVLTF. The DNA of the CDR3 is TGTGCCAGCAGTATCCCTGGGGCCAACGTCCTGACTTTC. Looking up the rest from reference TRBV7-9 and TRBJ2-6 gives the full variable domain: DTGVSQNPRHKITKRGQNVTFRCDPISEHNRLYWYRQTLGQGPEFLTYFQNEAQLEKSRLLSDRFSAERPKGSFSTLEIQRTEQGDSAMYLCASSIPGANVLTFGAGSRLTVL.

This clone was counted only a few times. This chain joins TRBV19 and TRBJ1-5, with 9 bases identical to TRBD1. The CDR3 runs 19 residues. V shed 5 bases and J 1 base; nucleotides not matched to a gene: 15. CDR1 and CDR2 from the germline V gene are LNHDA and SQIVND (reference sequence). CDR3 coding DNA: TGTGCCAGTAGTGGGGGACAGGGCGGTCGGTGGAGGAGCAATCAGCCCCAGCATTTT. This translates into CASSGGQGGRWRSNQPQHF.

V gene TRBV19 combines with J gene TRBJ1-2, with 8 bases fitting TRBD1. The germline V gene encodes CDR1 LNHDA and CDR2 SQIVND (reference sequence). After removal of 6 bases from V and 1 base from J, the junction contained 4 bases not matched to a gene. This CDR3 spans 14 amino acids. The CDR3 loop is CASRSTGVNYGYTF. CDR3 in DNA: TGTGCCAGTAGATCGACAGGGGTTAACTATGGCTACACCTTC. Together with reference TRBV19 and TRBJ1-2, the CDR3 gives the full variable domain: DGGITQSPKYLFRKEGQNVTLSCEQNLNHDAMYWYRQDPGQGLRLIYYSQIVNDFQKGDIAEGYSVSREKKESFPLTVTSAQKNPTAFYLCASRSTGVNYGYTFGSGTRLTVV.